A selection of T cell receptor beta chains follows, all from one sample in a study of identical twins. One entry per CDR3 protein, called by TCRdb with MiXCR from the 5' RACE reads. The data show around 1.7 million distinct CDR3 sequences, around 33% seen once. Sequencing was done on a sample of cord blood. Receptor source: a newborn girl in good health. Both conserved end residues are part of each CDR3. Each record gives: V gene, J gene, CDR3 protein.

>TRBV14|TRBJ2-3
CASSQGPSVASLTDTQYF
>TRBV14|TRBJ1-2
CASSQDEGSLYGYTF
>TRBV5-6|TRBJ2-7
CASSLQSDVYEQYF
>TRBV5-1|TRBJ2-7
CASSLNRGYEQYF
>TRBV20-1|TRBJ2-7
CSAPRGREQYF
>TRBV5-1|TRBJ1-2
CASSATGGYGYTF
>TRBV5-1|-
CASSFLAGGDYNEQYF
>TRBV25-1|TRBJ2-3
CASSEYLGGGSWADTQYF
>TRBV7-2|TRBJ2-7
CASSLSSGTPYEQYF
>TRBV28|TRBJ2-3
CASSSPRGGTDTQYF
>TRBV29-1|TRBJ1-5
CSVSTGTGSNQPQHF
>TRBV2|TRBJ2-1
CASSGEREPLPQETQFF
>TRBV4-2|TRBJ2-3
CASSQEAHLAGGFDTQYF
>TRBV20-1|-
CSARDILSGGALAYEQYF
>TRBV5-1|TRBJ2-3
CASSLFARPNPITDTQYF
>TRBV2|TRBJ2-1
CASSDIGDNEQFF
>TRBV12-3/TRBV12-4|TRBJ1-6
CASSRTSDSPLHF
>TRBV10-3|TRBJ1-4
CAISGTGGGEKLFF
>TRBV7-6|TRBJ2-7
CASRSSPISYEQYF
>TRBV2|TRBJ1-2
CASSTGKGYTF
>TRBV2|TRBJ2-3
CALARPSTDTQYF
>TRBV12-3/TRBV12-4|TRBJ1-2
CASSSDRPNGYTF
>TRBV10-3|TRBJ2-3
CAIRGTGGDTQYF
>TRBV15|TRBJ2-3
CATSRDVRDTQYF
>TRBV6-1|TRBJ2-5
CASSEPGNGQYF
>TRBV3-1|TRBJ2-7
CASSQRTSGRYEQYF
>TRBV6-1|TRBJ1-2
CASSEQGGAGGYTF
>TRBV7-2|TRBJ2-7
CASRAGASYEQYF
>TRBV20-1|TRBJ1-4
CSAFRGGDEKLFF
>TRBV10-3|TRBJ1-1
CAISEGTGLMNTEAFF
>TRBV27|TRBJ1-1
CASSPRTGGSTEAFF
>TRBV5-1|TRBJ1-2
CASSLESQGFYGYTF
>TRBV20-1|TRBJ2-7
CSAGGTSDPYEQYF
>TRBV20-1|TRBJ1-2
CSARLDGRENGYTF
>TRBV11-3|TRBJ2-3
CASSLGQAFTDTQYF
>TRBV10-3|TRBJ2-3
CAISVGGESTDTQYF
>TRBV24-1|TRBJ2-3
CATSEPGTSGTDTQYF
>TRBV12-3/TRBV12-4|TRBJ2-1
CASSPGERGSNEQFF
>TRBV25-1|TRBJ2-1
CVSSEYREQFF
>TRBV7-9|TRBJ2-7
CASSLRRLAGAYNEQYF
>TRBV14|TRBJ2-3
CASSQGAGGLYTDTQYF
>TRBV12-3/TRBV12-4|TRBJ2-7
CASSLGDRGLSYEQYF
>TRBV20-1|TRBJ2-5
CSAGAGNPQETQYF
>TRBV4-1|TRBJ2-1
CASSQGAGAPNNEQFF
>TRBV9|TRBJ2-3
CASSVAPGEDTQYF
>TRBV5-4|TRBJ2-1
CASSPGLAGFYNGQFF
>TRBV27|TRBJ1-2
CASSRYPGSFNYGYTF
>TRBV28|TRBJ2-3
CASFEGTDTQYF
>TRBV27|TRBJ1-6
CASSLMGQYYNSPLHF
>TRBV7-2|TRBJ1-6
CASSSETHSPLHF
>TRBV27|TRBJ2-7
CASRLRGRYEQYF
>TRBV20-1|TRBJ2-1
CSARWRRTYNEQFF
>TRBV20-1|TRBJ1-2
CSARGAFSNYGYTF
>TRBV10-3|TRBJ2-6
CAISESGAGANVLTF
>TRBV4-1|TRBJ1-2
CASSQDMEGANYGYTF